The 29 T cell receptor beta chains presented below share a single source sample, sequenced in a study of blood T cell repertoires in COVID-19. TCRdb's table, derived via immunoSEQ multiplex PCR, lists solely in-frame clones and lacks some. The sample shows 25,000 to 30,000 clones, approximately 87% of them seen only once. The sample was peripheral blood. All receptors derive from a human donor in a cohort sampled during active COVID-19.

This rearrangement joins TRBV27 to TRBJ1-1, with 7 positions matching TRBD1. Looked up from germline, CDR1 is MNHEY and CDR2 is SMNVEV (reference sequence). The CDR3 extends over 17 amino acids. Germline trimming cut 3 bases from V and 0 bases from J; bases unmatched to any gene: 10. The CDR3 nucleotides are TGTGCCAGCAGTTTTCGCTCTACAGGGGTTATGAACACTGAAGCTTTCTTT. Amino acid sequence: CASSFRSTGVMNTEAFF.

The genes are TRBV2 and TRBJ2-7, with TRBD1 identical over 9 bases. J lost 4 bases, V lost 6 bases, and 4 bases had no gene match. CDR1 and CDR2 (germline): SNHLY, FYNNEI. This CDR3 has 13 amino acids. The CDR3 spells CASRGQGPYEQYF. The DNA of the CDR3 is TGTGCCAGCAGGGGACAGGGACCGTACGAGCAGTACTTC.

The CDR3, as DNA: TGTGCCAGCAGCGCCGGGACAGGGATGGAAGAGCAGTACTTC. It codes for CASSAGTGMEEQYF. The chain recombines TRBV5-4 with TRBJ2-7; 9 bases align to TRBD1. Germline V CDR1 and CDR2: SGHNT, YYREEE (reference sequence). The CDR3 runs to 14 residues. Trimming at V came to 4 bases and at J to 7 bases, leaving 9 bases not matched to a gene.

The chain links TRBV7-6 to TRBJ2-3, with 7 bases fitting TRBD2. The V gene's germline CDR1 is SGHVS and CDR2 FNYEAQ. The CDR3 has 15 amino acids. V lost 5 bases and J lost 2; bases outside the gene matches: 7. The DNA of the CDR3 is TGTGCCAGCAGCGACATGCTAGCGGACACAGATACGCAGTATTTT. Residues: CASSDMLADTDTQYF.

The chain employs TRBV7-9 and TRBJ1-4; D might be TRBD1 (5 bases). The V end lost 3 bases, the J end lost 3 bases, and 8 bases lay between the germline ends. The V gene's germline CDR1 is SEHNR and CDR2 FQNEAQ (reference sequence). The CDR3 length is 14 residues. The CDR3 DNA reads TGTGCCAGCAGCTTTTGGGGGGCTAATGAAAAACTGTTTTTT. The encoded protein is CASSFWGANEKLFF. Using reference TRBV7-9 and TRBJ1-4 for the parts outside the CDR3, the full variable domain is DTGVSQNPRHKITKRGQNVTFRCDPISEHNRLYWYRQTLGQGPEFLTYFQNEAQLEKSRLLSDRFSAERPKGSFSTLEIQRTEQGDSAMYLCASSFWGANEKLFFGSGTQLSVL.

This CDR3 reads CASSSRTSGTRGAGELFF. As DNA, the CDR3 is TGTGCCAGCAGCTCTCGGACTAGCGGGACCCGAGGCGCCGGGGAGCTGTTTTTT. The rearrangement joins TRBV7-9 to TRBJ2-2, with TRBD2 matching 12 bases. The CDR3 has 18 residues. The V gene's germline CDR1 is SEHNR and CDR2 FQNEAQ (reference sequence). The trim removed 4 bases at V and 6 bases at J, leaving 12 bases unmatched.

The chain joins TRBV29-1 to TRBJ2-7; 8 bases align to TRBD1. Germline assignment: CDR1 SQVTM and CDR2 ANQGSEA. The J segment lost 7 bases and the V segment lost 7 bases, leaving 6 bases of the junction unmatched. The CDR3 consists of 11 residues. CDR3 region: CSGRGPGEQYF. The CDR3 DNA sequence: TGCAGCGGCAGGGGGCCGGGGGAGCAGTACTTC.

This clone was seen just once. This chain links TRBV2 with TRBJ1-3; no reliable D call. V dropped 2 bases and J dropped 4 bases, with 12 bases sitting between them. From germline, CDR1 is SNHLY and CDR2 FYNNEI. The CDR3 totals 15 residues. The DNA of the CDR3 is TGTGCCAGCAGTGAATATGGGAGAGACGGAAACACCATATATTTT. It encodes CASSEYGRDGNTIYF.

The chain recombines TRBV6-4 with TRBJ2-1, with 13 nucleotides matching TRBD2. The CDR3 is made up of 15 amino acids. Germline V gene data show CDR1 as MRHNA and CDR2 as SNTAGT. V was clipped by 3 bases and J by 7 bases; unmatched bases: 3. The CDR3 loop is CASSELAGGANEQFF. CDR3 nucleotides: TGTGCCAGCAGTGAACTAGCGGGGGGGGCGAATGAGCAGTTCTTC.

The V gene is TRBV4-1, the J gene TRBJ1-3; perhaps TRBD1 as D (5 bases). The length of the CDR3 is 16 residues. CDR1 MGHRA and CDR2 YSYEKL come from the germline V gene. V lost 4 bases to trimming and J lost 4 bases, with 17 bases between them. CDR3 protein: CASSPQVGWTGNTIYF. The CDR3 nucleotides read TGCGCCAGCAGCCCCCAAGTGGGTTGGACAGGAAACACCATATATTTT.

The chain couples TRBV14 to TRBJ2-5; 10 bases map to TRBD2. V trimming: 4 bases; J trimming: 0 bases; junction bases outside the gene matches: 2. CDR3 length: 15 residues. CDR1 is SGHDN, CDR2 FVKESK, per germline. In nucleotides, the CDR3 is TGTGCCAGCAGCCCTAGCGGGGGATACCAAGAGACCCAGTACTTC. Translation: CASSPSGGYQETQYF.

The chain is built from TRBV9 and TRBJ2-1; 13 positions agree with TRBD2. V lost 4 bases and J lost 3; bases outside the gene matches: 7. Germline CDR1 reads SGDLS; CDR2 reads YYNGEE. The CDR3 covers 17 residues. CDR3 DNA: TGTGCCAGCAGCCGACACCGACTAGCGGGGGGCTACAATGAGCAGTTCTTC. It codes for CASSRHRLAGGYNEQFF.

The chain has TRBV11-2 and TRBJ2-5; 14 bases line up with TRBD2. CDR3 length: 15 residues. V trimming: 3 bases; J trimming: 4 bases; junction bases outside the gene matches: 1. Germline V lookup: CDR1 SGHAT, CDR2 FQNNGV. The CDR3 sequence: CASSFGLAGGETQYF. The CDR3 region has the DNA TGTGCCAGCAGCTTCGGACTAGCGGGGGGAGAGACCCAGTACTTC.

This chain joins TRBV5-4 and TRBJ1-4; 9 bases match TRBD1. CDR3 length: 17 residues. Trimming took 0 bases from V and 3 from J; bases not matched to a gene: 6. From germline, CDR1 is SGHNT and CDR2 YYREEE (reference sequence). The CDR3 loop reads CASSLVGQGSPNEKLFF. Written as DNA, the CDR3 is TGTGCCAGCAGCTTGGTTGGACAGGGGTCTCCTAATGAAAAACTGTTTTTT.

The chain couples TRBV4-1 to TRBJ1-6; D gene uncertain. The germline gives CDR1 MGHRA, CDR2 YSYEKL. The CDR3 sequence is 14 residues long. The ends were cut back, 0 bases at V and 9 bases at J, with 9 bases in the middle. The CDR3 region has the DNA TGCGCCAGCAGCCAAGAGTTGAGGGTTTCACCCCTCCACTTT. It encodes CASSQELRVSPLHF.

This chain links TRBV7-3 with TRBJ1-5, with TRBD1 as a possible D gene (6 bases). Germline loops: CDR1 SGHTA, CDR2 FQGTGA. Trimming removed 5 bases from V and 6 bases from J, with 11 bases in between. The CDR3 is made up of 13 amino acids. CDR3 DNA: TGTGCCAGCAGCCCAAACAGGGTTCAGCCCCAGCATTTT. It encodes CASSPNRVQPQHF.

The genes are TRBV10-1 and TRBJ2-5; TRBD1 aligns across 7 bases. CDR3 length: 15 residues. Germline CDR1 reads WNHNN; CDR2 reads SYGVQD (reference sequence). The trim removed 7 bases at V and 3 bases at J, leaving 11 bases unmatched. CDR3 in amino acids: CASTRRGDSEETQYF. CDR3 in DNA: TGCGCCAGCACCCGAAGAGGGGACAGCGAAGAGACCCAGTACTTC.

This sequence joins TRBV7-8 and TRBJ2-3; D is undetermined. This CDR3 contains 14 residues. V was clipped by 6 bases and J by 2 bases, with 12 bases between them. Per germline, CDR1 SGHVS and CDR2 FQNEAQ. CDR3 in amino acids: CASRARPSTDTQYF. The CDR3 region has the DNA TGTGCCAGCAGGGCGCGGCCCTCCACAGATACGCAGTATTTT.

The V and J genes are TRBV6-5 and TRBJ1-4, with 8 bases identical to TRBD1. The CDR3 length is 14 residues. In germline, CDR1 is MNHEY, CDR2 SVGAGI. After removal of 6 bases from V and 8 bases from J, the junction contained 8 bases not matched to a gene. Here the CDR3 reads CASSLQGGNEKLFF. The DNA of the CDR3 is TGTGCCAGCAGCCTACAGGGGGGTAACGAAAAACTGTTTTTT.

This chain connects TRBV4-2 to TRBJ2-1; 7 nucleotides agree with TRBD2. Germline trimming cut 4 bases from V and 0 bases from J; bases unmatched to any gene: 3. The CDR3 loop spans 15 amino acids. The germline V gene encodes CDR1 LGHNA and CDR2 YNFKEQ. The CDR3 region is CASSRAGSSYNEQFF. In DNA, the CDR3 is TGTGCCAGCAGCCGAGCGGGGAGCTCCTACAATGAGCAGTTCTTC.

In this sample, this clone turned up a few times. V usage is TRBV15 and J usage is TRBJ2-1; 8 bases map to TRBD1. The CDR3 has 15 residues. Per the germline V gene, CDR1 is LNHNV and CDR2 is YYDKDF (reference sequence). The junction had 3 bases not matched to a gene; V was cut back by 3 bases and J by 2 bases. The CDR3 here is CATSSAGQAYNEQFF. The CDR3 region has the DNA TGTGCCACCAGCAGCGCGGGACAGGCCTACAATGAGCAGTTCTTC. The complete variable domain, with remaining parts taken from reference TRBV15 and TRBJ2-1, reads DAMVIQNPRYQVTQFGKPVTLSCSQTLNHNVMYWYQQKSSQAPKLLFHYYDKDFNNEADTPDNFQSRRPNTSFCFLDIRSPGLGDTAMYLCATSSAGQAYNEQFFGPGTRLTVL.

The chain uses TRBV18 and TRBJ1-1; D not resolved. V lost 0 bases and J lost 10, with 9 bases in between. CDR3 length: 12 residues. In germline, CDR1 is KGHSH, CDR2 LQKENI. This chain's CDR3 is CASSPPTRPAFF. Written as DNA, the CDR3 is TGTGCCAGCTCACCACCTACCAGGCCAGCTTTCTTT.

The chain joins TRBV5-1 to TRBJ2-2, with D possibly being TRBD1 (5 bases). V gave up 0 bases and J gave up 5 bases, with 8 bases separating them. There are 14 residues in the CDR3. Germline V gives CDR1 SGHRS, CDR2 YFSETQ. The CDR3 DNA reads as TGCGCCAGCAGCTTGGGGCAGGGAACCGGGGAGCTGTTTTTT. It specifies CASSLGQGTGELFF.

The chain uses TRBV7-3 and TRBJ2-3, with D possibly being TRBD2 (6 bases). The CDR3 runs 16 residues. Germline assignment: CDR1 SGHTA and CDR2 FQGTGA. Trimming stripped 5 bases from V and 0 bases from J, with 15 bases between. The CDR3 DNA reads as TGTGCCAGCAGCCTATTAGGCCGGGGGAGCACAGATACGCAGTATTTT. This codes for CASSLLGRGSTDTQYF.

The chain carries TRBV4-2 and TRBJ2-1; 13 bases align to TRBD2. Germline CDR1 is LGHNA and CDR2 is YNFKEQ. V lost 4 bases, J lost 6 bases, and 9 bases stayed unmatched. CDR3 size: 17 residues. The CDR3 DNA reads as TGTGCCAGCAGCCCTGGACTAGCGGGGGAAGGGGGCAATGAGCAGTTCTTC. Encoded protein: CASSPGLAGEGGNEQFF.

The chain employs TRBV5-4 and TRBJ2-7; a possible D gene is TRBD1 (5 bases). The CDR3 is 13 residues long. Trimming took off 1 base at V and 7 bases at J, with 12 bases between the two ends. Germline lookup yields CDR1 SGHNT and CDR2 YYREEE (reference sequence). This CDR3 is CASSLTPAGEQYF. The CDR3 bases are TGTGCCAGCAGCTTGACACCGGCAGGGGAGCAGTACTTC.

V usage is TRBV4-2 and J usage is TRBJ2-3; 10 bases line up with TRBD2. Germline V gives CDR1 LGHNA, CDR2 YNFKEQ. The V gene end was trimmed by 3 bases and the J gene end by 3 bases; junction bases not matched to a gene: 6. The CDR3 spans 16 residues. CDR3 bases: TGTGCCAGCAGCCATTTAAGCGGGGGGGTAACAGATACGCAGTATTTT. This encodes CASSHLSGGVTDTQYF.

This clone is a singleton in its sample. The chain uses TRBV6-4 and TRBJ1-1; 8 bases are a match to TRBD1. The CDR3 is 14 residues long. Germline CDR1 reads MRHNA; CDR2 reads SNTAGT. Trimming took 6 bases from V and 1 from J; bases not matched to a gene: 4. The CDR3 DNA sequence: TGTGCCAGCAGAGCACAGGGGGGGAACACTGAAGCTTTCTTT. It translates to CASRAQGGNTEAFF.

This clone showed up just a few times. This chain uses TRBV9 with TRBJ1-5; a possible D gene is TRBD1 (6 bases). There are 15 residues in the CDR3. CDR1 SGDLS and CDR2 YYNGEE come from the germline V gene. Trimming removed 4 bases from V and 6 bases from J, with 17 bases in between. The CDR3 nucleotides are TGTGCCAGCAGCCAAAGAGGGGACATGGGTCAGCCCCAGCATTTT. Its translation is CASSQRGDMGQPQHF.